This T cell receptor (beta chain) was obtained from a study of early T cells in non-severe SARS-CoV-2 infection. Study as a whole: With bulk RNA from unsorted whole blood as input, sequencing yielded unpaired chains.

Unique molecular identifiers tagged individual cDNA molecules. One entry per CDR3 protein results from TCRdb running MiXCR on the 5' RACE reads. The sample shows about 77,000 distinct CDR3 sequences, 7.5% to 10% of them seen only once. Concerning this clonotype itself: Its antigen remains unidentified.

CDR3 size: 15 residues. Looked up from germline, CDR1 is MNHEY and CDR2 is SMNVEV (reference sequence). Germline trimming cut 6 bases from V and 6 bases from J; bases unmatched to any gene: 7. The study, taken as a whole, reports: The VDJdb matching leaned toward anti-spike CD8 responses and overlooked private and CD4 specificities.

The clonotype originates from an adult who was a healthcare worker with PCR-confirmed SARS-CoV-2 infection or an uninfected control (not recorded which). The chain couples TRBV27 to TRBJ2-2; 10 bases align to TRBD2. The sample was whole blood. This CDR3 is CASRPSGRAPGELFF. In nucleotides, the CDR3 is TGTGCCAGCAGACCCAGCGGGAGGGCCCCCGGGGAGCTGTTTTTT.